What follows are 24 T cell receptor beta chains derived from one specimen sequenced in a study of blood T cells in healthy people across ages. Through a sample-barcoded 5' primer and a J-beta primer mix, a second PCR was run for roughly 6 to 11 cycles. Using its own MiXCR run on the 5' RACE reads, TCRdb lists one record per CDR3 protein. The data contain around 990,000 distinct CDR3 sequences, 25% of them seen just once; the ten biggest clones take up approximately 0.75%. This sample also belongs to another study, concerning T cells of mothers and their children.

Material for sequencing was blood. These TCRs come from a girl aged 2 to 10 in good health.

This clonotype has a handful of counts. The CDR3 DNA is TGTGCCAGCAGCCCTGTGCCGGGGGCGTTCTTGGAGCGGTATGGCTACACCTTC. Amino acid sequence: CASSPVPGAFLERYGYTF. The chain carries TRBV9 and TRBJ1-2; perhaps TRBD1 as D (6 bases). The CDR3 contains 18 residues. Per the germline V gene, CDR1 is SGDLS and CDR2 is YYNGEE. Trimming left V 4 bases short and J 5 bases short, with 27 bases between.

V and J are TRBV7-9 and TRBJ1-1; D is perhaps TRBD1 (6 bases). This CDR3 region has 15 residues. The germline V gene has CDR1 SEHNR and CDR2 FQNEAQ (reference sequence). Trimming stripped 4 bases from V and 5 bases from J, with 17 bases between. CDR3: CASSSQGLSDTEAFF. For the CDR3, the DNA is TGTGCCAGCAGCTCACAGGGTTTGTCGGATACTGAAGCTTTCTTT. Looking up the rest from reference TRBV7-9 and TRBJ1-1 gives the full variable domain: DTGVSQNPRHKITKRGQNVTFRCDPISEHNRLYWYRQTLGQGPEFLTYFQNEAQLEKSRLLSDRFSAERPKGSFSTLEIQRTEQGDSAMYLCASSSQGLSDTEAFFGQGTRLTVV.

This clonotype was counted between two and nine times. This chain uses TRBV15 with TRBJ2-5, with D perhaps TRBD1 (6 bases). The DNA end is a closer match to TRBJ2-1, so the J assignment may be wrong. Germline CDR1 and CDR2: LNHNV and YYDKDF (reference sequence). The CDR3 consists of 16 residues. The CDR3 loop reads CATSTPSGQKPNEQFF. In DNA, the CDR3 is TGTGCCACCAGCACGCCTTCAGGACAGAAACCCAATGAGCAGTTCTTC.

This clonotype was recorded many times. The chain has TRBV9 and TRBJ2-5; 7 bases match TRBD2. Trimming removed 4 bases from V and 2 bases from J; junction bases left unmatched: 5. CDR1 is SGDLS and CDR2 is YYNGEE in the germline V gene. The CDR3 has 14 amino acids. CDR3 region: CASSPGGRQETQYF. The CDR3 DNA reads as TGTGCCAGCAGCCCCGGGGGGAGACAAGAGACCCAGTACTTC. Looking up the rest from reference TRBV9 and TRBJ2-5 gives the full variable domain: DSGVTQTPKHLITATGQRVTLRCSPRSGDLSVYWYQQSLDQGLQFLIQYYNGEERAKGNILERFSAQQFPDLHSELNLSSLELGDSALYFCASSPGGRQETQYFGPGTRLLVL.

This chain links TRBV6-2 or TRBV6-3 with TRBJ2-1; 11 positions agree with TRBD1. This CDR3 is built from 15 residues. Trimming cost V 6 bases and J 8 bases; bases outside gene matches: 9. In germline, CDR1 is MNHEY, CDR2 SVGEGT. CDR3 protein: CASSRTGGAWDEQFF. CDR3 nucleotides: TGTGCCAGCAGCCGGACAGGGGGCGCGTGGGATGAGCAGTTCTTC.

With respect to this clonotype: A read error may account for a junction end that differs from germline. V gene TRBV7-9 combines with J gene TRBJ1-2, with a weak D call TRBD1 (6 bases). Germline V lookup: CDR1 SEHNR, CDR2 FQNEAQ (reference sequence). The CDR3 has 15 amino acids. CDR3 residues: CASGLVPGASDGYTF. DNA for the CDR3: TGTGCCAGCGGCTTAGTTCCAGGGGCCTCGGATGGCTACACCTTC.

CDR3 sequence reads: CASTFLRDYRKGETQYF. The CDR3 DNA is TGTGCCAGCACCTTTCTCCGGGACTACCGAAAAGGGGAGACCCAGTACTTC. The J gene is TRBJ2-5, the V gene TRBV6-1; 7 nucleotides match TRBD2. CDR1 is MNHNS, CDR2 SASEGT, per germline. The CDR3 has 17 residues. After removal of 7 bases from V and 5 bases from J, the junction contained 19 bases not matched to a gene.

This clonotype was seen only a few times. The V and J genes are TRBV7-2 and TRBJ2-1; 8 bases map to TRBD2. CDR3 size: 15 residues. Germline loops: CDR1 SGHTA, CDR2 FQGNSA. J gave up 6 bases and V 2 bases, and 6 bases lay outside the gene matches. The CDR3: CASSLPQRGGNEQFF. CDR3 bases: TGTGCCAGCAGCTTACCGCAACGGGGGGGCAATGAGCAGTTCTTC.

CDR3 amino acids: CASSSGARGRNYGYTF. The CDR3 nucleotides are TGTGCCAGCAGTTCCGGAGCGAGGGGCAGGAACTATGGCTACACCTTC. The chain combines TRBV27 with TRBJ1-2; maybe TRBD1 (5 bases). Trimming stripped 4 bases from V and 2 bases from J, with 17 bases between. The length of the CDR3 is 16 residues. CDR1 MNHEY and CDR2 SMNVEV come from the germline V gene (reference sequence).

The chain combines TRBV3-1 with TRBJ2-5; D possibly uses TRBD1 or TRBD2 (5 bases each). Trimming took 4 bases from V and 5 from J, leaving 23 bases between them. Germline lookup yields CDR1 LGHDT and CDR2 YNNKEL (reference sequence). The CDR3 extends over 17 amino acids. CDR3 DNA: TGTGCCAGCAGCCCCCAACGTCGGCAGGGAGACGATGAGACCCAGTACTTC. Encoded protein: CASSPQRRQGDDETQYF.

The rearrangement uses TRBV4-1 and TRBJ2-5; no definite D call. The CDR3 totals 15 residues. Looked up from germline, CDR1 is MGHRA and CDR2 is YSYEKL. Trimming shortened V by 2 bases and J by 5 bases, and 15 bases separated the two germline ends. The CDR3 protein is CASSQISLAGETQYF. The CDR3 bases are TGCGCCAGCAGCCAAATCTCTCTTGCCGGTGAGACCCAGTACTTC.

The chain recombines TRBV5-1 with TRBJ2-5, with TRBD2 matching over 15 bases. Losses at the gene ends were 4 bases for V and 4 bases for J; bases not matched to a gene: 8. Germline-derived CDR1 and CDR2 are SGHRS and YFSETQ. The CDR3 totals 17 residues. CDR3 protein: CASSPGTSGGSPETQYF. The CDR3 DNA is TGCGCCAGCAGCCCGGGGACTAGCGGGGGGTCACCAGAGACCCAGTACTTC.

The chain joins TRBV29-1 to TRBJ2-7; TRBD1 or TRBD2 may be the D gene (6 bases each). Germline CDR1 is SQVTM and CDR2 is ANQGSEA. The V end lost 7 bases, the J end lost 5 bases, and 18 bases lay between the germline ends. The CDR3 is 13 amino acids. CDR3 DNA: TGCAGCGCTGGGTCAGGGGAGGATAACGAGCAGTACTTC. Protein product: CSAGSGEDNEQYF.

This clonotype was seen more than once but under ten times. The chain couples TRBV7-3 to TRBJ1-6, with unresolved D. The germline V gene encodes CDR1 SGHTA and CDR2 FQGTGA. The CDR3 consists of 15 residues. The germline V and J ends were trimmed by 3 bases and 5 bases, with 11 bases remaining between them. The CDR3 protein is CASSFWARDNSPLHF. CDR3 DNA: TGTGCCAGCAGCTTTTGGGCGCGGGATAATTCACCCCTCCACTTT.

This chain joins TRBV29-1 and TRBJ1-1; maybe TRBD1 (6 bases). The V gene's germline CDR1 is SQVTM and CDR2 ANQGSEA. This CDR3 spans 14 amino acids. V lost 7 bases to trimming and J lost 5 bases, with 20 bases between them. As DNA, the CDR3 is TGCAGCGCCCCAGGGGCAGGGAAGTTTACTGAAGCTTTCTTT. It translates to CSAPGAGKFTEAFF.

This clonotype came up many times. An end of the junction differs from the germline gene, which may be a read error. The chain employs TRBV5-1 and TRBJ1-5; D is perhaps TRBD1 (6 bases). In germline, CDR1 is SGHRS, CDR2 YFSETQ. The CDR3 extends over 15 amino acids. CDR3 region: CASSLEGGSNQPQHF. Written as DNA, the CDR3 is TGTGCCAGCAGCTTAGAAGGGGGTAGCAATCAGCCCCAGCATTTT.

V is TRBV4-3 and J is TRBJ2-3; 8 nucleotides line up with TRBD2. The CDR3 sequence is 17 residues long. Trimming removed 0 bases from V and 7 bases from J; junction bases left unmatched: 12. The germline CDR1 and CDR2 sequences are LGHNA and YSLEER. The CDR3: CASSQDWASGGRYTQYF. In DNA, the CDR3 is TGCGCCAGCAGCCAAGATTGGGCCAGCGGGGGACGATATACGCAGTATTTT.

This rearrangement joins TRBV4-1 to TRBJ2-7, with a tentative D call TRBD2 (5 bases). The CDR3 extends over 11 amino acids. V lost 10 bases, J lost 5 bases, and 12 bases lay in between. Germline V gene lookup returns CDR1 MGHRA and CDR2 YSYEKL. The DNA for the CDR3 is TGCGCCACCAGTGGAGGACACGAGCAGTACTTC. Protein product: CATSGGHEQYF.

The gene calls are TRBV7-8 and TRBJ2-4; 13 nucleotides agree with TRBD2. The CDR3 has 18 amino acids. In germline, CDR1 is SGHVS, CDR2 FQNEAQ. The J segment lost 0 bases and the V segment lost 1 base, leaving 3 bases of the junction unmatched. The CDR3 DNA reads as TGTGCCAGCAGCTTAGGGACTAGCGGGAGAGGAGCCAAAAACATTCAGTACTTC. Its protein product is CASSLGTSGRGAKNIQYF.

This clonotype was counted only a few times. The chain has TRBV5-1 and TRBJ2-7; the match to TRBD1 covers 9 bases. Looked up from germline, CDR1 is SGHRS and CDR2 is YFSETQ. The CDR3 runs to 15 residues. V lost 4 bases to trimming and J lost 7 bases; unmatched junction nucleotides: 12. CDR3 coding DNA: TGCGCCAGCAGCGTTTCAGGGACAGGGAGTGAAGAGCAGTACTTC. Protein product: CASSVSGTGSEEQYF.

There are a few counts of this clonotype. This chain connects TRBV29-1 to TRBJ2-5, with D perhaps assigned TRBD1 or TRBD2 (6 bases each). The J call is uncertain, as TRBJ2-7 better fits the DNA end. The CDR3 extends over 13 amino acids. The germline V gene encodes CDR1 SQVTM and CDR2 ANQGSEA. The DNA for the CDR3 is TGCAGCGTTCGAGGGGGGAAAGGCTACGAGCAGTACTTC. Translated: CSVRGGKGYEQYF.

The CDR3 DNA reads as TGTGCCAGCAGCGACGCTTGGACTAGCGGGAGTTCCTACAATGAGCAGTTCTTC. Translated: CASSDAWTSGSSYNEQFF. V gene TRBV9 combines with J gene TRBJ2-1; 13 bases are shared with TRBD2. V shed 3 bases and J 1 base; nucleotides not matched to a gene: 7. This CDR3 contains 18 residues. Germline CDR1 is SGDLS and CDR2 is YYNGEE.

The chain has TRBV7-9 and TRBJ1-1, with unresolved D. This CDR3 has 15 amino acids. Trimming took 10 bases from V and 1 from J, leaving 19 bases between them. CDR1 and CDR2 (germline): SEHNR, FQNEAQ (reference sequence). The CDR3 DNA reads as TGTGCCACCTCCGTGCAGGTCAGTTGGAACACTGAAGCTTTCTTT. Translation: CATSVQVSWNTEAFF. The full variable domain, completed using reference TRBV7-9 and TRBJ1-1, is DTGVSQNPRHKITKRGQNVTFRCDPISEHNRLYWYRQTLGQGPEFLTYFQNEAQLEKSRLLSDRFSAERPKGSFSTLEIQRTEQGDSAMYLCATSVQVSWNTEAFFGQGTRLTVV.

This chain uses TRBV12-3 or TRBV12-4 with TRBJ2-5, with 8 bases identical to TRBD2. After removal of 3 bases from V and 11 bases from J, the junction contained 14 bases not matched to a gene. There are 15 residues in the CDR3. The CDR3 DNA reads TGTGCCAGCAGTTTCGGAGCGGGAGTCGGTCACGGGCAGTACTTC. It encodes CASSFGAGVGHGQYF.